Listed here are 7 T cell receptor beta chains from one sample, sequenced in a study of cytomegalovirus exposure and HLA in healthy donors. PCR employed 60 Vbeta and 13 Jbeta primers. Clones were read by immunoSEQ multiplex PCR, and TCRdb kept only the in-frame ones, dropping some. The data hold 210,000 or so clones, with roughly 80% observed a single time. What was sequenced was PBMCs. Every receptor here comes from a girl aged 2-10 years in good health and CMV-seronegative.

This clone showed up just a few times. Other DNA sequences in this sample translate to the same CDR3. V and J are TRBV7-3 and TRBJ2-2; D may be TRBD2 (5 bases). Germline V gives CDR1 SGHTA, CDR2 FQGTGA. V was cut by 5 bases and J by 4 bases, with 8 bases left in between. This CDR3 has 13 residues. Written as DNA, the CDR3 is TGTGCCAGCAGCCCCGAGGGCACCGGGGAGCTGTTTTTT. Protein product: CASSPEGTGELFF.

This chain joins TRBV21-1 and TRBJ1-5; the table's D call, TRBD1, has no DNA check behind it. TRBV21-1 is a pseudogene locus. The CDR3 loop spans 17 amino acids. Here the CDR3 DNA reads TGTGCCAGCAGCAGGCCTCTGGACATAAGCAGCAATCAGCCCCAGCATTTT. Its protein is CASSRPLDISSNQPQHF.

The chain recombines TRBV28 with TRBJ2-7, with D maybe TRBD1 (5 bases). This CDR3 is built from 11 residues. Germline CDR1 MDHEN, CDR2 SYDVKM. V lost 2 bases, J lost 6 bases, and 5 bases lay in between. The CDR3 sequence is CASSLGAEQYF. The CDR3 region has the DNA TGTGCCAGCAGTTTAGGGGCCGAGCAGTACTTC.

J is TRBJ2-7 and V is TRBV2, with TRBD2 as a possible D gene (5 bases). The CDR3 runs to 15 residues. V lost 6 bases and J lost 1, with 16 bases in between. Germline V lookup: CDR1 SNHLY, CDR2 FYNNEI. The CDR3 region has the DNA TGTGCCAGCAGCTCGTTTGGAGGTTCGTCCTACGAGCAGTACTTC. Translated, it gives CASSSFGGSSYEQYF.

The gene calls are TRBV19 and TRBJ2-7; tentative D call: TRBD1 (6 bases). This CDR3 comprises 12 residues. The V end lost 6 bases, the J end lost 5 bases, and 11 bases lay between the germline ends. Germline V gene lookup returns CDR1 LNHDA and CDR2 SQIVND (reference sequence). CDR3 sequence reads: CASSQQGNEQYF. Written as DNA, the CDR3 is TGTGCCAGTAGCCAACAGGGTAACGAGCAGTACTTC. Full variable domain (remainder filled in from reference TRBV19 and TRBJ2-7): DGGITQSPKYLFRKEGQNVTLSCEQNLNHDAMYWYRQDPGQGLRLIYYSQIVNDFQKGDIAEGYSVSREKKESFPLTVTSAQKNPTAFYLCASSQQGNEQYFGPGTRLTVT.

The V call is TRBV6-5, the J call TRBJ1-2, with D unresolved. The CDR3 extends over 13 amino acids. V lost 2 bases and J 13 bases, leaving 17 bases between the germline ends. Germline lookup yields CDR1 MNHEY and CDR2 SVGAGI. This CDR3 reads CASSYGSSSGCTF. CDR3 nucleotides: TGTGCCAGCAGTTACGGGAGTTCCTCTGGTTGCACCTTC.

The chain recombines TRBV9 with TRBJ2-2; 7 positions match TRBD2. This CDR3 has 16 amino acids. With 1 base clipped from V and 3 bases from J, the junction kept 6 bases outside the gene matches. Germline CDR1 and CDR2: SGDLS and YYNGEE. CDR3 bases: TGTGCCAGCAGCGTATACGGGGGAGGGTACACCGGGGAGCTGTTTTTT. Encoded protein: CASSVYGGGYTGELFF.